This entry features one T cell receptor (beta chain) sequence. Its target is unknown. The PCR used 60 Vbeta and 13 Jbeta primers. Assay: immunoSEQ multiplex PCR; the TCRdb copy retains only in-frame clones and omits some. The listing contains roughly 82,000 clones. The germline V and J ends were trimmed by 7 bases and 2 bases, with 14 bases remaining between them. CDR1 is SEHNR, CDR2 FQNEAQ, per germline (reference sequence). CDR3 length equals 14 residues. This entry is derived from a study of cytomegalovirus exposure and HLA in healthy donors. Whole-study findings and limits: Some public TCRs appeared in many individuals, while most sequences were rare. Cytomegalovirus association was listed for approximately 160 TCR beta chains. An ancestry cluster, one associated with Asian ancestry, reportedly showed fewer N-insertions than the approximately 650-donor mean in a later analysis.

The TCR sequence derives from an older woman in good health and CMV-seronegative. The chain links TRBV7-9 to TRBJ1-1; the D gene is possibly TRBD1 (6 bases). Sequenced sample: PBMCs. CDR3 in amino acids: CASTLRGGNTEAFF. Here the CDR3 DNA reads TGTGCCAGCACCTTGAGGGGGGGAAACACTGAAGCTTTCTTT.